These T cell receptor beta chains were read from a single sample in a study of CD8 T cells in ankylosing spondylitis. TCRdb reprocessed the 5' RACE reads with MiXCR, giving one entry per CDR3 protein. The profile shows approximately 210,000 distinct CDR3 sequences, more than 10% of them singletons. Specimen: blood, either unsorted or a sorted T cell fraction (not recorded which). These receptor sequences come from a male donor with ankylosing spondylitis or in good health (not recorded which). Both conserved end residues are part of each CDR3. D genes are given only for firm matches. The size of a clone is reported for some rows only, either as once, few or many, or as a class for expanded clones.

>TRBV12-3/TRBV12-4|few|NA|TRBJ2-7
TGTGCCAGCAGTTTAGACGGAGCACCCTACGAGCAGTACTTC
CASSLDGAPYEQYF
>TRBV20-1|few|NA|TRBJ1-1
TGCAGTGCGGTAACGGCGGACCTCCTAGGGAGCACTGAAGCTTTCTTT
CSAVTADLLGSTEAFF
>TRBV7-8|NA|TRBD2|TRBJ2-2
TGTGCGGCGCAGCGGGGGGGGTACACCGGGGAGCTGTTTTTT
CAAQRGGYTGELFF
>TRBV12-3/TRBV12-4|few|NA|TRBJ2-5
TGTGCCAGCAGTTATAAAGGCTGGGAGACCCAGTACTTC
CASSYKGWETQYF
>TRBV4-2|NA|NA|TRBJ1-1
TGTGCCAGCAGCCAAGAGTACCGGGGAGGGACTGAAGCTTTCTTT
CASSQEYRGGTEAFF
>TRBV20-1|many|NA|TRBJ1-1
TGCAGTGCTAGGGACTCTTCTGAAGCTTTCTTT
CSARDSSEAFF
>TRBV6-5|few|NA|TRBJ2-7
TGTGCCAGCAGTTCCCAAGGACTACTGGAGCAGTACTTC
CASSSQGLLEQYF
>TRBV5-4|few|NA|TRBJ2-5
TGTGCCAGCAGCGTATTCGTGGAGTGGGGATGGAAGACCCAGTACTTC
CASSVFVEWGWKTQYF
>TRBV4-1|few|TRBD1|TRBJ1-5
TGCGCCAGCAGCCAAGGGACAGGGGAGGAGAGCAATCAGCCCCAGCATTTT
CASSQGTGEESNQPQHF
>TRBV9|NA|NA|TRBJ2-1
TGTGCCAGCAGCCCCCTCGGACAGGGAGGGGTCAATGAGCAGTTCTTC
CASSPLGQGGVNEQFF
>TRBV2|NA|NA|TRBJ2-4
TGTGCCAGCAGTGATGGGGACAAGGTCCGGTGGGGGGACATTCAGTACTTC
CASSDGDKVRWGDIQYF
>TRBV2|few|NA|TRBJ2-3
TGTGCCAGCTACCAGACAGGGACTGGCACAGATACGCAGTATTTT
CASYQTGTGTDTQYF
>TRBV3-1|few|NA|TRBJ2-5
TGTGCCAGCAGCCCGCCGGGACGGAAAGAGACCCAGTACTTC
CASSPPGRKETQYF